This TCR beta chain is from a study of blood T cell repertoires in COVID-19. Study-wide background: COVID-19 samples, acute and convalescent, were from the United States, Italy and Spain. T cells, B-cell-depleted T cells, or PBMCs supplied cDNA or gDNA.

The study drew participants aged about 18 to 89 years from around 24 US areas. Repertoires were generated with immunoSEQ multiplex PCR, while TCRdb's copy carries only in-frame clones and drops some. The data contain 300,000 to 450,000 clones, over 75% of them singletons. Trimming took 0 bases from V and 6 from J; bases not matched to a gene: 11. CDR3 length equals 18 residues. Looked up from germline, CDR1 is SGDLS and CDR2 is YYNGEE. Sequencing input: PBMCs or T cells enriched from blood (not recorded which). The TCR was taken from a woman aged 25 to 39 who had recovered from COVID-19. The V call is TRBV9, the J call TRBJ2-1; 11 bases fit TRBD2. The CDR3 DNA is TGTGCCAGCAGCGTAGCTCATGGACTAGCGGGTTTTCTCAATGAGCAGTTCTTC. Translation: CASSVAHGLAGFLNEQFF.